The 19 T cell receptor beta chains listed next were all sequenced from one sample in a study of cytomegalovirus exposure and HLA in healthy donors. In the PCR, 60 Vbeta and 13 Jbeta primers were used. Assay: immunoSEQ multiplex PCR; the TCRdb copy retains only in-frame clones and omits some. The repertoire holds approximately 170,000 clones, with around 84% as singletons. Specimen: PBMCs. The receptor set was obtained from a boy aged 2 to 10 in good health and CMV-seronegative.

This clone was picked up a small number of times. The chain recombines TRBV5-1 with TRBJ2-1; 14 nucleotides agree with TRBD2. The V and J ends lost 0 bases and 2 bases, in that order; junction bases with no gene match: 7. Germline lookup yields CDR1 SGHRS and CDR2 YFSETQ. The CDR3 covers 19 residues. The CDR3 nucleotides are TGCGCCAGCAGCTTGGTAGGGACTAGCGGGAGTAGGGCCTACAATGAGCAGTTCTTC. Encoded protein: CASSLVGTSGSRAYNEQFF.

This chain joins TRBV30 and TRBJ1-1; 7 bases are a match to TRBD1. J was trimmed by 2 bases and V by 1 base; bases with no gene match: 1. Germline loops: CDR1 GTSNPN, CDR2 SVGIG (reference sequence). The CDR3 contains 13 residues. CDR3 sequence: CAWSEGANTEAFF. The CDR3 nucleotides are TGTGCCTGGAGTGAGGGGGCAAACACTGAAGCTTTCTTT.

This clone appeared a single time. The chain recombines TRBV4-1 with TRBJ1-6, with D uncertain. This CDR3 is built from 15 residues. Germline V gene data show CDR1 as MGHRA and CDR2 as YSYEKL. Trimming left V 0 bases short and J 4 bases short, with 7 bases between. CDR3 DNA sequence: TGCGCCAGCAGCCAAGAACAGCTTTATAATTCACCCCTCCACTTT. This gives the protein CASSQEQLYNSPLHF.

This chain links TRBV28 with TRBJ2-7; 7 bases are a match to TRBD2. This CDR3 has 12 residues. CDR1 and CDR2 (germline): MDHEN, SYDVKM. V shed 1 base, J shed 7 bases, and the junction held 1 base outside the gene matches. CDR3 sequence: CASSLYGREQYV. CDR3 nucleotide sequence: TGTGCCAGCAGTTTATACGGGAGGGAGCAGTACGTC.

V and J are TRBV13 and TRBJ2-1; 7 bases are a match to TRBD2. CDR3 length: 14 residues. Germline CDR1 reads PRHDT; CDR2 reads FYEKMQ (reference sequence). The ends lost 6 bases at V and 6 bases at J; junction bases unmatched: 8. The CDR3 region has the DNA TGTGCCAGCAGTCCGACTTCGGGAGGCAATGAGCAGTTCTTC. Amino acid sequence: CASSPTSGGNEQFF.

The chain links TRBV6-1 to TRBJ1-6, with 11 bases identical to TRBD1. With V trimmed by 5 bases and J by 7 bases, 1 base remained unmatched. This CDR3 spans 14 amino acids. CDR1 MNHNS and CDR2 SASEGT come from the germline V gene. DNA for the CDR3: TGTGCCAGCAGTCGGGACAGGGGGAATTCACCCCTCCACTTT. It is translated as CASSRDRGNSPLHF.

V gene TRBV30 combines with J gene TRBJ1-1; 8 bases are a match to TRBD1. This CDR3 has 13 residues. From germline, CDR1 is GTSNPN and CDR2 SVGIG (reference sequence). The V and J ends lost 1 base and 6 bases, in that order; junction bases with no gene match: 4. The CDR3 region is CAWSGQGWAEAFF. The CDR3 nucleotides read TGTGCCTGGAGTGGACAGGGGTGGGCTGAAGCTTTCTTT.

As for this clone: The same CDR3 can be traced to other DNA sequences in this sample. The CDR3 nucleotides read TGTGCCAGCAGCGTAGGGCCGAACAAGAGGAGTAGGGGCTACACCTTC. Translating it yields CASSVGPNKRSRGYTF. This chain joins TRBV9 and TRBJ1-2; D is unclear. Trimming took 0 bases from V and 8 from J, leaving 20 bases between them. The CDR3 is made up of 16 amino acids. Germline V CDR1 and CDR2: SGDLS, YYNGEE.

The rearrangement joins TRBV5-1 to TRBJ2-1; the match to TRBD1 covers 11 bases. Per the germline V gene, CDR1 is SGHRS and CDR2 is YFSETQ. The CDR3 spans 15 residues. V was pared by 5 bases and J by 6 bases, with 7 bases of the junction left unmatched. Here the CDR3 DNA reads TGCGCCAGCAGTAACGGACAGGGGGCGTTCAATGAGCAGTTCTTC. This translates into CASSNGQGAFNEQFF.

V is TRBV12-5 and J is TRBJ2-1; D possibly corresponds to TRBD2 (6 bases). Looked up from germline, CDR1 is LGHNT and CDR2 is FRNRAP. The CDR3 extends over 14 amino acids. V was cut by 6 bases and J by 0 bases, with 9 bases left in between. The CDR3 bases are TGTGCTAGTGGGCGGGGCGGCTCCTACAATGAGCAGTTCTTC. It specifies CASGRGGSYNEQFF.

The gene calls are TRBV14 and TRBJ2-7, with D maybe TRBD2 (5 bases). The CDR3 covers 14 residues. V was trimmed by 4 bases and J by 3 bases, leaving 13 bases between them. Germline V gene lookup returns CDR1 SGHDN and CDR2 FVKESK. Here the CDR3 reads CASSPSRGLYEQYF. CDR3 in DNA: TGTGCCAGCAGCCCCTCACGTGGACTCTACGAGCAGTACTTC.

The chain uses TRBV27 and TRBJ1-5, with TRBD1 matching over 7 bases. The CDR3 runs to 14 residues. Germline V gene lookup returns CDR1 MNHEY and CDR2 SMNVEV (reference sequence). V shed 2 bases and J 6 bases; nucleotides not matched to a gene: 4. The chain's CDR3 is CASSLNRGSQPQHF. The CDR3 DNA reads TGTGCCAGCAGTTTAAACAGGGGCAGTCAGCCCCAGCATTTT.

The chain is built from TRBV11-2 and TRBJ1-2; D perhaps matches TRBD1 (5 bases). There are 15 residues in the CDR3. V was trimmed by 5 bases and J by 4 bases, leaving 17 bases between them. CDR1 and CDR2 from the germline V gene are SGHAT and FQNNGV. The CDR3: CASSQGVVGGYGYTF. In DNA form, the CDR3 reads TGTGCCAGCAGCCAGGGCGTTGTGGGGGGCTATGGCTACACCTTC.

The CDR3 protein is CASGLWTDNEQFF. In DNA form, the CDR3 reads TGTGCCAGCGGGTTATGGACAGACAATGAGCAGTTCTTC. The chain uses TRBV27 and TRBJ2-1, with D possibly matching TRBD1 (6 bases). Trimming removed 8 bases at V and 5 bases at J, with 13 bases between. Per the germline V gene, CDR1 is MNHEY and CDR2 is SMNVEV (reference sequence). This CDR3 has 13 residues.

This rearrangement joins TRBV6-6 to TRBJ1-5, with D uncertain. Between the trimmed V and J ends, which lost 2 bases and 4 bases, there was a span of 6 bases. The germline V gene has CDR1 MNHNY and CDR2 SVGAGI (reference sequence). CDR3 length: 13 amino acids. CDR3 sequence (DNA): TGTGCCAGCAGTTACAGGGAGAATCAGCCCCAGCATTTT. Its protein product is CASSYRENQPQHF.

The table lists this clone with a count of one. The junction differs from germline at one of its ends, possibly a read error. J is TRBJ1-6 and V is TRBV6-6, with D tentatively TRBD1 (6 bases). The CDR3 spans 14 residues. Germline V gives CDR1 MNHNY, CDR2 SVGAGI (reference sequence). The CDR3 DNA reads TGTGCCAGCACTTACCGGGACACTAATTCACCCCTCCACTTT. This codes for CASTYRDTNSPLHF.

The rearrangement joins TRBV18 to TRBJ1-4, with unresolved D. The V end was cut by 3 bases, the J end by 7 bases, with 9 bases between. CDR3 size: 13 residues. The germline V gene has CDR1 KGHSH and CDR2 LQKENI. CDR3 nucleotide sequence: TGTGCCAGCTCACCCCGGGTTACTGAAAAACTGTTTTTT. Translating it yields CASSPRVTEKLFF.

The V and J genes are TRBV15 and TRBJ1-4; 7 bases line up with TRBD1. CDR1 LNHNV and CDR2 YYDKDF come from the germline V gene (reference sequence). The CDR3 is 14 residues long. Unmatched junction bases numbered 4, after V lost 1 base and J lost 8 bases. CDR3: CATSRGQGREKLFF. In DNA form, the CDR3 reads TGTGCCACCAGCAGAGGACAGGGCCGCGAAAAACTGTTTTTT. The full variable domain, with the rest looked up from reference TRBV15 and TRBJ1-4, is DAMVIQNPRYQVTQFGKPVTLSCSQTLNHNVMYWYQQKSSQAPKLLFHYYDKDFNNEADTPDNFQSRRPNTSFCFLDIRSPGLGDTAMYLCATSRGQGREKLFFGSGTQLSVL.

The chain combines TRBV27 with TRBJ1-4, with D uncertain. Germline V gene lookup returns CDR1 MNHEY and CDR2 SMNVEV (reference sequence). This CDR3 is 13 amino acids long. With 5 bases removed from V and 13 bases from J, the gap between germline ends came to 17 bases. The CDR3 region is CASSTRIAGLLFF. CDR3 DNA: TGTGCCAGCAGTACCCGGATCGCTGGGCTACTGTTTTTT.